This T cell receptor (beta chain) was identified during a study of blood T cell repertoires in COVID-19. Study-level information: The United States, Italy and Spain supplied acute and convalescent COVID-19 samples. T cells, B-cell-depleted T cells, or PBMCs provided the cDNA or gDNA that served as material.

Study processing details: Amplification of reference gene primers provided the estimated nucleated cell counts. Profiling relied on immunoSEQ multiplex PCR, and the TCRdb table lists in-frame clones only, not all of them. V and J calls and clone size are given by that table; D and trimming were obtained from the DNA. The sample records about 120,000 clones, roughly nine tenths being singletons. Trimming removed 5 bases from V and 4 bases from J, with 11 bases in between. The CDR3 sequence is 14 residues long. Germline V CDR1 and CDR2: SNHLY, FYNNEI. This receptor was taken from a man aged 65 to 79 with active or convalescent COVID-19. The chain recombines TRBV2 with TRBJ1-4; no clear D gene. Sequencing was done on a sample of peripheral blood. CDR3 region: CASSLGSSNEKLFF. In nucleotides, the CDR3 is TGTGCCAGCAGTCTAGGTTCTAGTAATGAAAAACTGTTTTTT.